Presented here are 19 T cell receptor beta chains from one specimen sequenced in a study of beta chain features in type 1 diabetes. Their target antigens are unknown. Sequencing targeted expressed TCRB transcripts, as all isolated RNA had been reverse transcribed. Data came from immunoSEQ multiplex PCR; TCRdb stores just in-frame clones and leaves some out. Found here are some 660,000 clones, over 13% of them singletons; the top ten hold just under 0.04%. Overall study results and limits: Shorter TCRB CDR3s, moderately but significantly so, marked every one of the four CD4+ subsets in Type 1 diabetes patients.

Sequencing was performed on naive CD4+ T cells from blood. The receptors originated from a man aged 18 to 29 with type 1 diabetes.

Comments on this clone: This sample includes further DNA sequences coding for the same CDR3. The chain is built from TRBV7-3 and TRBJ2-5; 9 positions match TRBD1. With V trimmed by 6 bases and J by 4 bases, 3 bases remained unmatched. This CDR3 spans 13 amino acids. Germline-derived CDR1 and CDR2 are SGHTA and FQGTGA. CDR3 coding DNA: TGTGCCAGCAGTCAGGGACAGGGAGAGACCCAGTACTTC. Residues: CASSQGQGETQYF.

This clone was counted a few times. This chain links TRBV27 with TRBJ2-7; TRBD2 matches 15 bases. V dropped 2 bases and J dropped 0; count of bases not matched to a gene: 5. From germline, CDR1 is MNHEY and CDR2 SMNVEV (reference sequence). This CDR3 contains 18 residues. The CDR3 sequence is CASSLRGLAGGLSYEQYF. The CDR3 bases are TGTGCCAGCAGTTTACGAGGACTAGCGGGAGGGCTCTCCTACGAGCAGTACTTC.

This clone has only one observation. Here the CDR3 reads CASSLGQSSGNTIYF. The CDR3 DNA is TGTGCCAGCAGTTTGGGCCAGAGCTCTGGAAACACCATATATTTT. The rearrangement joins TRBV2 to TRBJ1-3; D gene ambiguous. Trimming shortened V by 5 bases and J by 0 bases, and 11 bases separated the two germline ends. CDR3 length: 15 amino acids. Germline CDR1 reads SNHLY; CDR2 reads FYNNEI.

Only a few counts were recorded for this clone. The identical CDR3 is also encoded by other nucleotide sequences in the sample. The V and J genes are TRBV29-1 and TRBJ1-1; no firm D call. Germline V gene sequence: CDR1 SQVTM, CDR2 ANQGSEA. V lost 4 bases to trimming and J lost 3 bases, with 6 bases between them. CDR3 length: 11 amino acids. CDR3 sequence (DNA): TGCAGCGTTGGGCAGGACACTGAAGCTTTCTTT. Translation gives CSVGQDTEAFF.

The chain carries TRBV5-1 and TRBJ2-3; possible D gene TRBD1, 7 bases. There are 11 residues in the CDR3. The germline V gene has CDR1 SGHRS and CDR2 YFSETQ. Trimming removed 6 bases at V and 12 bases at J, with 14 bases between. CDR3 sequence reads: CASKAGQLQYF. The CDR3 region has the DNA TGCGCCAGCAAGGCGGGACAGTTACAGTATTTT.

J is TRBJ1-1 and V is TRBV28; 7 positions match TRBD1. The CDR3 has 15 residues. The germline gives CDR1 MDHEN, CDR2 SYDVKM. V was clipped by 5 bases and J by 6 bases; unmatched bases: 12. This CDR3 is CASSPGTADSPEAFF. The DNA for the CDR3 is TGTGCCAGCAGTCCTGGGACAGCGGATTCTCCTGAAGCTTTCTTT.

Note on this clone: Different DNA sequences within this sample yield the same CDR3. The chain carries TRBV7-2 and TRBJ2-7, with 12 bases fitting TRBD2. The V gene's germline CDR1 is SGHTA and CDR2 FQGNSA. With 3 bases clipped from V and 4 bases from J, the junction kept 1 base outside the gene matches. CDR3 length: 14 residues. CDR3 bases: TGTGCCAGCAGCTTCGGGACTAGCGGGTACGAGCAGTACTTC. Translating it yields CASSFGTSGYEQYF.

The genes are TRBV5-8 and TRBJ1-4; D is unclear. V gave up 0 bases and J gave up 1 base, with 10 bases separating them. The CDR3 is 16 residues long. Germline lookup yields CDR1 SGHTS and CDR2 YDEGEE. For the CDR3, the DNA is TGTGCCAGCAGCTTGGGGTCGTCGGTAACTAATGAAAAACTGTTTTTT. Its translation is CASSLGSSVTNEKLFF.

The V gene is TRBV5-1, the J gene TRBJ2-5; no definite D call. Deletions cut 7 bases from V and 3 bases from J, with 10 bases between. The V gene's germline CDR1 is SGHRS and CDR2 YFSETQ. The CDR3 totals 12 residues. In DNA form, the CDR3 reads TGCGCCAGCTCCCAGCGCGAAGAGACCCAGTACTTC. It encodes CASSQREETQYF.

This clone was counted only a few times. The chain recombines TRBV11-2 with TRBJ2-7; D remains unclear. Germline V gives CDR1 SGHAT, CDR2 FQNNGV. CDR3 length: 13 amino acids. Trimming stripped 2 bases from V and 3 bases from J, with 8 bases between. The CDR3 sequence is CASSLTPLYEQYF. The CDR3 DNA reads TGTGCCAGCAGCTTAACACCTCTCTACGAGCAGTACTTC.

The V call is TRBV4-1, the J call TRBJ2-3, with D unclear. V lost 4 bases and J lost 2, with 13 bases in between. The germline CDR1 and CDR2 sequences are MGHRA and YSYEKL. The CDR3 extends over 15 amino acids. The CDR3 protein is CASSLSPSSTDTQYF. CDR3 in DNA: TGCGCCAGCAGCCTTTCTCCCTCCTCCACAGATACGCAGTATTTT.

J is TRBJ2-7 and V is TRBV30; possible D gene TRBD2, 5 bases. The V gene's germline CDR1 is GTSNPN and CDR2 SVGIG (reference sequence). The CDR3 extends over 14 amino acids. V was shortened by 0 bases and J by 2 bases, with 11 bases between the two germline ends. Here the CDR3 reads CAWSVRSGTYEQYF. DNA for the CDR3: TGTGCCTGGAGTGTACGGTCGGGAACCTACGAGCAGTACTTC.

This chain uses TRBV9 with TRBJ2-3; a possible D gene is TRBD1 (6 bases). V was trimmed by 0 bases and J by 2 bases, leaving 10 bases between them. The germline CDR1 and CDR2 sequences are SGDLS and YYNGEE. This CDR3 spans 15 amino acids. The chain's CDR3 is CASSVVTGTTDTQYF. In DNA, the CDR3 is TGTGCCAGCAGCGTAGTAACAGGGACCACAGATACGCAGTATTTT. The full variable domain, completed using reference TRBV9 and TRBJ2-3, is DSGVTQTPKHLITATGQRVTLRCSPRSGDLSVYWYQQSLDQGLQFLIQYYNGEERAKGNILERFSAQQFPDLHSELNLSSLELGDSALYFCASSVVTGTTDTQYFGPGTRLTVL.

There are a few counts of this clone. J is TRBJ1-3 and V is TRBV6-1, with D possibly TRBD1 on 5 matching bases. V lost 4 bases, J lost 4 bases, and 14 bases lay in between. Germline CDR1 and CDR2: MNHNS and SASEGT. The CDR3 length is 15 residues. Here the CDR3 reads CASSAGWISGNTIYF. In DNA, the CDR3 is TGTGCCAGCAGTGCAGGGTGGATCTCAGGAAACACCATATATTTT.

This clone was counted a few times. Here the CDR3 reads CAISGQGGNSYNEQFF. DNA of the CDR3: TGTGCCATCAGCGGGCAGGGGGGCAACTCCTACAATGAGCAGTTCTTC. The V and J genes are TRBV10-3 and TRBJ2-1; D may be TRBD1 (7 bases). The germline V gene encodes CDR1 ENHRY and CDR2 SYGVKD. V shed 6 bases and J shed 0 bases, with 15 bases lying between them. The CDR3 has 16 residues.

This clone was observed a handful of times. The gene calls are TRBV7-2 and TRBJ1-1; TRBD1 agrees at 8 bases. The CDR3 sequence is 13 residues long. Trimming took 1 base from V and 7 from J; bases not matched to a gene: 2. CDR1 SGHTA and CDR2 FQGNSA come from the germline V gene. The CDR3 reads CASSLDDRGEAFF. In DNA form, the CDR3 reads TGTGCCAGCAGCTTAGACGACAGGGGTGAAGCTTTCTTT.

The chain couples TRBV7-2 to TRBJ2-7; D may match TRBD1 or TRBD2 (5 bases each). The germline V and J ends were trimmed by 5 bases and 2 bases, with 13 bases remaining between them. The CDR3 runs 14 residues. The germline CDR1 and CDR2 sequences are SGHTA and FQGNSA. The CDR3 sequence is CASSGRDGAYEQYF. The CDR3 DNA is TGTGCCAGCAGCGGCCGGGACGGCGCCTACGAGCAGTACTTC.

This sequence joins TRBV6-5 and TRBJ2-1; TRBD2 matches at 9 bases. This CDR3 region has 16 residues. V lost 0 bases, J lost 5 bases, and 5 bases stayed unmatched. The germline V gene encodes CDR1 MNHEY and CDR2 SVGAGI. The CDR3 sequence is CASSYSLAGNDNEQFF. The CDR3 DNA reads as TGTGCCAGCAGTTACTCGCTAGCGGGGAACGACAATGAGCAGTTCTTC.

This clone was detected only a few times. Other DNA sequences in the sample encode the same CDR3. The chain carries TRBV7-2 and TRBJ2-7, with D maybe TRBD1 (5 bases). The V gene's germline CDR1 is SGHTA and CDR2 FQGNSA. Deletions cut 2 bases from V and 4 bases from J, with 6 bases between. CDR3 size: 12 residues. In DNA, the CDR3 is TGTGCCAGCAGCTTACAGGGATACGAGCAGTACTTC. Translated: CASSLQGYEQYF.